This T cell receptor beta chain was identified in a study of blood T cell repertoires in COVID-19. Assay used: immunoSEQ multiplex PCR; TCRdb lists only in-frame clones, some missing. The sample comprises 200,000 to 300,000 clones, around 87% of which are singletons, and under 2.5% rests with the top ten. This CDR3 region has 17 residues. Germline CDR1 is SSHAT and CDR2 is FNYEAQ (reference sequence). V was cut by 0 bases and J by 1 base, with 12 bases left in between. The sample holds one count of this clone. The sequencing sample was made of peripheral blood. The source of this sequence is a woman in her forties or fifties with acute or convalescent COVID-19. V gene TRBV7-7 combines with J gene TRBJ2-2; tentatively, D is TRBD1 (5 bases). The CDR3 region has the DNA TGTGCCAGCAGCTTAGCGCTCAGGGCTAGGAACACCGGGGAGCTGTTTTTT. Translating gives CASSLALRARNTGELFF.